The TCR beta chain described here comes from a study of cytomegalovirus exposure and HLA in healthy donors (dated by TCRdb to about 2017). Broadly, across the study: An earlier analysis of more than 550 of the donors reported over 250 Gb of sequence data and 95 million to 140 million unique TCR beta sequences obtained from approximately 180 million T cells. To predict cytomegalovirus infection status, the study combined high-throughput TCR immunosequencing, statistical association of individual TCRs with disease status, and machine learning. In an earlier analysis of more than 550 of the donors, high-throughput TCR beta sequencing was used to judge whether each TCR beta V gene segment behaved as functional or pseudogenic. Roughly 5 DR-DQ haplotypes were handled as single units for association and clustering, since linkage in the cohort was strong. Donor age, sex, ethnicity and CMV serostatus were compiled together with the repertoire data. A later analysis re-analyzed previously published TCR beta repertoires from 550 to 700 donors and added high-resolution HLA genotyping to study TCR occurrence patterns. Using immunosequencing, the study profiled T cell repertoires from 550 to 750 subjects and related those repertoires to cytomegalovirus serostatus. In the later analysis, no new phenotypic data were used to find candidate immune exposures; instead, reliance was placed on TCR beta sequences and their occurrence across donors. On average, over 200,000 unique TCR beta nucleotide sequences were sequenced per donor among some 420 genotyped donors of the cohort, with about 17% of those sequences being non-productive. The number of typed donors differed by locus: 629-630 for A, B, C, DRB1 and DQB1; 500 to 550 for DQA1; 606 for DPA1; and roughly 490 for DPB1. Class I and class II HLA loci were covered by the typing at four-digit resolution. Of the 300 to 500 genotyped donors, 70% to 90% were placed in the genetic ancestry cluster associated with self-reported Caucasian donors. An early release covering 550 to 650 HLA-typed donors comprised roughly 300 gigabases of sequencing data and some 79 million unique TCR sequences. A separate validation cohort of roughly 120 different subjects was used in addition to the roughly 670-subject first cohort. In a later genetic analysis, genome-wide SNP genotypes for about three fifths of the roughly 670 donors were used, and that subset was treated as a discovery cohort. Every repertoire in the discovery cohort had been generated on one and the same sequencing platform. The study aimed to test whether cataloging public T cell receptors could reveal signatures of past pathogen exposure.

Reading from cysteine to phenylalanine, the CDR3 counts 14 amino acids. The kept DNA is CDR3 alone, 42 bases in frame from the first base. The germline V gene gives CDR1 as SGHTA and CDR2 as FQGTGA. V is reduced by 5 bases and J by 5 bases, leaving a spacing of 15 bases between them. The library relied on the immunoSEQ multiplex PCR assay. For the multiplex PCR, a mixture combining 60 forward primers for TCR Vbeta segments and 13 reverse primers for TCR Jbeta segments was used. Amplification of the CDR3 region of rearranged TCR beta genes was performed with a multiplex PCR assay on genomic DNA. The amplified TCR beta libraries were sequenced on the Illumina HiSeq System as 87-base-pair reads. The original methods were these. Across the 700 or so repertoires, a later analysis counted some 80 million unique TCR beta chains, 8.5 million to 12 million of which were shared by at least two donors. Raw reads were error-corrected and collapsed into unique sequences with a nearest-neighbor algorithm that merged closely related sequences to remove PCR and sequencing errors. Alignment of CDR3 sequences to IMGT reference sequences was used to assign V, D and J gene segments. For a sequence to be retained, a match of at least six nucleotides to both a V gene segment and a J gene segment was required. A rearrangement counted as productive if the CDR3 had no stop codons and remained in frame with V and J, and every other rearrangement counted as non-productive. CDR3 was defined according to IMGT convention as the region running from the second conserved V-encoded cysteine to the conserved J-encoded phenylalanine. Sequences without an unambiguous match to a single V gene segment were excluded from the earlier analysis of 450 to 650 of the donors. In an earlier analysis of a few hundred of the donors, V segments were called functional above 56.7% productive rearrangements and were called segregating when the between-donor standard deviation exceeded 5%. A statistical classification framework was built to diagnose cytomegalovirus status from the catalog of TCR beta chain sequences. V and J gene assignment, in a later analysis, came from comparing TCR nucleotide sequences with IMGT/GENE-DB human TR gene sequences. The TCRdist pipeline was used in a later analysis to assign CDR3 sequences and most-parsimonious VDJ recombination scenarios. In a later analysis, each TCR beta chain was defined by its CDR3 amino acid sequence together with its V-gene family, and reads lacking a unique V-gene family were excluded. As a way to deal with suspected cross-contamination and a sequencing artifact, a later analysis dropped approximately 570 nucleotide sequences that were highly shared and had low generation probability. In a later analysis, a clonal expansion index was calculated for each public chain from normalized within-repertoire ranks of inferred template counts. In a later analysis, generation probabilities were computed using a VDJ recombination model fitted to out-of-frame rearrangements, and the results were checked against IGoR. In a later analysis, TCR-TCR, TCR-HLA and TCR-CMV co-occurrence was scored with hypergeometric tests, and a repertoire-size bias correction was applied to TCR pairs. In a later analysis, false discovery rates were estimated by permuting HLA or CMV assignments 20 times. In a later analysis, co-occurring TCRs were grouped using DBSCAN, and TCRdist sequence similarity was added for clustering within HLA-allele-positive subsets. For co-occurrence clustering, repertoires with fewer than 30,000 or more than 120,000 public chains were excluded, along with several repertoires with anomalous nucleotide sharing. The clones in this table, taken by TCRdb from immuneACCESS, are in-frame only. Not every clone is retained; where verified, under half of the shortfall comes from an unresolved V gene, and the cause of the rest is unknown. V and J calls plus clone size are reproduced from that table; the DNA served to infer D and trimming. The table for this sample lists approximately 170,000 clones; roughly 77% of them were counted only once. The top ten hold more than 4% of the sample.

The investigation overall reported the following: Sequencing depth was assumed to be roughly uniform across donors in the presence/absence analyses, though that assumption may not hold. A cluster of highly shared sequence variants was judged likely to represent a technical artifact of the sequencing pipeline. While some public TCRs were present in many individuals, most TCR sequences turned up only very rarely across donors. Because HLA typing was missing for some donors at each locus, association tests included only the typed subset. A later analysis found that most CMV-associated TCR beta chains appeared HLA-restricted, with HLA associations seemingly driven largely by CMV exposure. In vitro tests confirmed that a few of the cytomegalovirus-associated TCR beta chains recognize cytomegalovirus antigens. V-gene and J-gene trimming of TCR beta chains was associated with a missense DCLRE1C variant in a later genetic analysis, and the association was replicated in an independent cohort. The authors suggested that the approach could potentially be extended to other disease states and immunological phenotypes. Because counts were too low, around 17 rarely observed V segments, including chromosome 9 orphons, were left out of the earlier analysis of a few hundred of the donors. A later analysis found that HLA-associated TCR beta chains were more clonally expanded and had lower generation probabilities than equally common non-associated chains. Some IMGT-functional V segments, including TRBV6-2 and TRBV6-3, could not be told apart with the 87-base-pair reads, so those segments were excluded. In a later analysis, the rate of TCR association differed among HLA loci, with DRB1 alleles having the most associated TCRs and HLA-C alleles having the fewest. Correlated functional status among segregating V segments might reflect linkage disequilibrium, but an unknown experimental factor could not be ruled out. Specific HLA alleles were associated with 18,000 or so TCR beta sequences at a false discovery rate of 0.05 in a later analysis. Only TCR beta chains were sequenced in this cohort, and the absence of alpha or paired-chain data limited detectable features. The classifier was reported to diagnose cytomegalovirus status with high specificity and sensitivity in both the original cohort and the validation cohort. Several of the top co-occurrence clusters appeared to be linked to parvovirus B19, influenza, CMV and Epstein-Barr virus, according to a later analysis. Compared with the roughly 670-donor mean, donors in an Asian-associated ancestry cluster had fewer N-insertions in productive TCRs, according to a later genetic analysis. CMV serostatus was the only immune exposure information available for the cohort. An earlier analysis of approximately 540 of the donors showed that most TCR beta V segments appeared in productive rearrangements either about 87% or about 30% of the time, which broadly matched IMGT annotations. The study listed over 150 TCR beta chains as associated with cytomegalovirus. Strong co-occurrence of HLA alleles, especially DR and DQ, made assigning TCR associations to individual alleles difficult. A further reported finding was that TCR beta sequences accurately predicted the HLA-A and HLA-B alleles for most subjects in the first cohort.

The cohort consisted of hundreds of healthy bone marrow donors. At the time of sampling, all cohort members were nominally healthy, though unrecorded immune exposures were likely present. The donor was CMV seropositive and belonged to the group of some 290 seropositive cohort members. A peripheral blood sample was collected from each donor, and TCR beta sequencing was performed on peripheral blood mononuclear cells. The Qiagen DNeasy Blood Extraction Kit was used to extract genomic DNA from the blood cell samples. A remark on this clone: Its antigen is unknown. The record has no base qualities; no much larger clone is one base away.

This clonotype originated in a young man in good health and CMV-seropositive. Sample: PBMCs. The sequence is built from TRBV7-3 and TRBJ2-5; TRBD1 could be the D gene, as 8 bases match. Here the CDR3 is given as CASSPDRGGETQYF. The DNA sequence reads TGTGCCAGCAGCCCCGACAGGGGAGGGGAGACCCAGTACTTC.